The T cell receptor beta chain under discussion was sequenced for a study of early T cells in non-severe SARS-CoV-2 infection. Study information: The input, bulk RNA from unsorted whole blood, was sequenced, and chains were unpaired. Study conclusions and caveats: Sequences matched to VDJdb favored anti-spike CD8 responses, while private and CD4 specificities were missed.

In regard to this clonotype: Its antigen is currently unknown.

V gave up 0 bases and J gave up 8 bases; unmatched junction bases: 12. Germline V gene data show CDR1 as SGHRS and CDR2 as YFSETQ. The CDR3 length is 17 residues. Unique molecular identifier tags were affixed to discrete cDNA molecules. MiXCR, applied by TCRdb to the 5' RACE reads, yields one record per CDR3 protein. Of tens of thousands of distinct CDR3 sequences listed, more than 10% are singletons. This TCR was recovered from an adult who was a healthcare worker with PCR-confirmed SARS-CoV-2 infection or an uninfected control (not recorded which). The sequenced sample was whole blood. The chain couples TRBV5-1 to TRBJ2-1; 9 bases agree with TRBD1. The CDR3: CASSLANSGTGIYEQFF. CDR3 sequence (DNA): TGCGCCAGCAGCTTGGCGAACTCCGGGACAGGGATCTATGAGCAGTTCTTC.